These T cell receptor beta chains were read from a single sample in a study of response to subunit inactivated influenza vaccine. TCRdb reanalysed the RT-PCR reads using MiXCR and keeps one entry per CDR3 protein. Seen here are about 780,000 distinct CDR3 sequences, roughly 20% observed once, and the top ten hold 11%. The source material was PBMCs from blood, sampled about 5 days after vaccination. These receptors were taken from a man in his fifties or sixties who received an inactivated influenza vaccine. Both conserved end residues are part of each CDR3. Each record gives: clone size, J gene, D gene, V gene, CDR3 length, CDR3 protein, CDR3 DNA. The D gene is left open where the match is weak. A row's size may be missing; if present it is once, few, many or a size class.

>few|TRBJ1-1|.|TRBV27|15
CASNNIRQPNTEAFF
TGTGCCAGCAACAACATTCGACAGCCGAACACTGAAGCTTTCTTT
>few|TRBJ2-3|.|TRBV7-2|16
CASSLVRGGNTDTQYF
TGTGCCAGCAGCTTAGTACGGGGAGGCAACACAGATACGCAGTATTTT
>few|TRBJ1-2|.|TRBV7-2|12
CASSLEVGEPHF
TGTGCCAGCAGCTTAGAAGTTGGCGAACCTCACTTC
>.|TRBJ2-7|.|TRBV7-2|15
CASSLQASGTYEQYF
TGTGCCAGCAGCTTACAGGCTAGTGGGACCTACGAGCAGTACTTC
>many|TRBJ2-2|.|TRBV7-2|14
CASSLEPNTGELFF
TGTGCCAGCAGCTTAGAACCGAACACCGGGGAGCTGTTTTTT
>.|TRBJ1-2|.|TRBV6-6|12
CASSLDLFGYTF
TGTGCCAGCAGTCTGGACCTATTTGGCTACACCTTC
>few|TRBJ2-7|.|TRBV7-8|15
CASSPKRTEVYEQYF
TGTGCCAGCAGCCCAAAGCGGACAGAGGTCTACGAGCAGTACTTC
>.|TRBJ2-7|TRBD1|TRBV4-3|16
CASSQGLGTDSYEQYF
TGCGCCAGCAGCCAAGGATTGGGGACAGACTCCTACGAGCAGTACTTC
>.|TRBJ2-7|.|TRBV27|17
CASSRYLHDRSSYEQYF
TGTGCCAGCAGTCGTTATCTTCACGACAGGAGTTCCTACGAGCAGTACTTC
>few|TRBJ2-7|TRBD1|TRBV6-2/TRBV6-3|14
CASRGQGASYEQYF
TGTGCCAGCAGGGGACAGGGAGCCTCCTACGAGCAGTACTTC
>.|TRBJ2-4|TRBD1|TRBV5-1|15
CASRRTGGSLDIQYF
TGCGCCAGCAGGCGGACAGGGGGCTCTTTGGACATTCAGTACTTC
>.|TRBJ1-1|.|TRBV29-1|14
CSVEDRGGGTEAFF
TGCAGCGTTGAAGATAGGGGAGGGGGCACTGAAGCTTTCTTT
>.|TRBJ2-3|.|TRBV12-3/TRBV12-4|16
CASSIKIRPSTDTQYF
TGTGCCAGCAGTATCAAGATCAGACCTAGCACAGATACGCAGTATTTT
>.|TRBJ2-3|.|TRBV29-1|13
CSVEGRNTDTQYF
TGCAGCGTTGAGGGAAGGAACACAGATACGCAGTATTTT
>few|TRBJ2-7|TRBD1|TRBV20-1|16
CSARDNTPGGIYEQYF
TGCAGTGCTAGAGATAATACGCCAGGGGGAATATACGAGCAGTACTTC
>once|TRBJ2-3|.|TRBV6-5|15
CASSLSGASPDTQYF
TGTGCCAGCAGTTTATCCGGGGCCTCGCCAGATACGCAGTATTTT
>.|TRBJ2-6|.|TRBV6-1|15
CASRTLYSGANVLTF
TGTGCCAGCAGGACACTGTACTCTGGGGCCAACGTCCTGACTTTC
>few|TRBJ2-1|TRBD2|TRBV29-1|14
CSVEGSGRGGEQFF
TGCAGCGTTGAAGGAAGCGGGAGGGGGGGTGAGCAGTTCTTC
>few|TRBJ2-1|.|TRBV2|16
CASSSHRTRGSDEQFF
TGTGCCAGCAGCTCCCACCGTACTAGGGGATCCGATGAGCAGTTCTTC
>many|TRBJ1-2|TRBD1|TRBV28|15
CASSLMDRGPYGYTF
TGTGCCAGCAGCCTGATGGACAGGGGGCCCTATGGCTACACCTTC
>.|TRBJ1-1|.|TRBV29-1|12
CSITGRNTEAFF
TGCAGCATAACAGGGAGGAACACTGAAGCTTTCTTT
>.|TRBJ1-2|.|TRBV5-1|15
CASSREPDRAYGYTF
TGCGCCAGCAGCCGTGAGCCGGACAGAGCCTATGGCTACACCTTC
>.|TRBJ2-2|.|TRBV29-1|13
CSVRGRLSGELFF
TGCAGCGTTCGGGGGCGCCTTTCCGGGGAGCTGTTTTTT
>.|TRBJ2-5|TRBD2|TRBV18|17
CASSPPRGLAGSETQYF
TGTGCCAGCTCACCACCTAGAGGACTAGCGGGTAGTGAGACCCAGTACTTC
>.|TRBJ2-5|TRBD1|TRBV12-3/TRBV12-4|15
CASSFGTAREETQYF
TGTGCCAGCAGTTTTGGGACAGCGAGGGAAGAGACCCAGTACTTC
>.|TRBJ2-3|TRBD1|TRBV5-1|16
CASSLAGTGGADTQYF
TGCGCCAGCAGCTTGGCCGGGACAGGGGGCGCAGATACGCAGTATTTT
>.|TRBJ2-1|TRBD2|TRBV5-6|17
CASSWGLAGVVVNEQFF
TGTGCCAGCAGCTGGGGACTAGCGGGAGTCGTTGTCAATGAGCAGTTCTTC
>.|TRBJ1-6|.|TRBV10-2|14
CASSVRLIDSPLHF
TGCGCCAGCAGTGTTAGGTTGATCGATTCACCCCTCCACTTT
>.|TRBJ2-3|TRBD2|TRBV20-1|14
CSLTSGVVLDTQYF
TGCAGCCTGACTAGCGGGGTGGTTTTAGATACGCAGTATTTT
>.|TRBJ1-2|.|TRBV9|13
CASSPYSQGRTNF
TGTGCCAGCAGCCCGTATAGCCAGGGACGGACGAACTTC
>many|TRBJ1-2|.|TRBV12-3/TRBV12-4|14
CASSSLLAGYGYTF
TGTGCCAGCAGTTCCCTATTAGCTGGCTATGGCTACACCTTC
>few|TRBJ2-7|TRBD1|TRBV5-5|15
CASSLPRTGRYEQYF
TGTGCCAGCAGCTTGCCGAGGACAGGGCGCTACGAGCAGTACTTC
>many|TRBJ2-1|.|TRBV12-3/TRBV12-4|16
CASTRGLGSSYNEQFF
TGTGCCAGCACCCGTGGACTTGGGAGCTCCTACAATGAGCAGTTCTTC
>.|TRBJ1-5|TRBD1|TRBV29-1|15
CSVGTGKNSNQPQHF
TGCAGCGTGGGGACAGGGAAGAATAGCAATCAGCCCCAGCATTTT
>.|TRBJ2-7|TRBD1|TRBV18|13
CASSPPGQGVLYF
TGTGCCAGCTCACCACCGGGACAGGGGGTTCTGTACTTC
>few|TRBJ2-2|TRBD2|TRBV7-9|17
CASSTLAGHANTGELFF
TGTGCCAGCAGCACGTTAGCGGGGCATGCGAACACCGGGGAGCTGTTTTTT
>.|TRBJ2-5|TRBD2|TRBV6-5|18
CASSYSRNGAGGLETQYF
TGTGCCAGCAGTTACTCGAGAAACGGGGCGGGAGGGTTAGAGACCCAGTACTTC
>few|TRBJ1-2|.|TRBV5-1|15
CASSGPKEANYGYTF
TGCGCCAGCAGCGGACCCAAAGAAGCTAACTATGGCTACACCTTC
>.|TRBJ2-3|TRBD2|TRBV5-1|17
CASSVRSGSGGTDTQYF
TGCGCCAGCAGCGTACGTAGTGGTAGCGGGGGGACAGATACGCAGTATTTT
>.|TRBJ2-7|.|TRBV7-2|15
CASSLGQGNNYEQYF
TGTGCCAGCAGCTTAGGCCAGGGTAACAACTACGAGCAGTACTTC
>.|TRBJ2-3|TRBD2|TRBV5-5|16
CASSLDGGASTDTQYF
TGTGCCAGCAGCTTGGACGGGGGGGCCAGCACAGATACGCAGTATTTT
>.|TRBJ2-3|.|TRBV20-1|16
CSVPPYQRSSTDTQYF
TGCAGTGTTCCCCCATACCAGCGGTCTAGCACAGATACGCAGTATTTT
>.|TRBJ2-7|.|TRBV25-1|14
CASSPLEGIHEQYF
TGTGCCAGCAGTCCTCTGGAGGGGATCCACGAGCAGTACTTC
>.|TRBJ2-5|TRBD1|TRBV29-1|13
CSIIRGLQETQYF
TGCAGCATTATCAGGGGGCTTCAAGAGACCCAGTACTTC
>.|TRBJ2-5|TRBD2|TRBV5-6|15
CASSVLAGGWETQYF
TGTGCCAGCAGCGTACTAGCGGGGGGATGGGAGACCCAGTACTTC
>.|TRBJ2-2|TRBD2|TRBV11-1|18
CASSLPPRLAGVTGELFF
TGTGCCAGCAGCCTCCCACCCCGGCTAGCGGGGGTCACCGGGGAGCTGTTTTTT
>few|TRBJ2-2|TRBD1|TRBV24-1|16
CATSDRTGGRTGELFF
TGTGCCACCAGTGATCGAACAGGGGGACGTACCGGGGAGCTGTTTTTT
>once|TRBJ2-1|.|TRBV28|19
CASRPLQGFGRLPNNEQFF
TGTGCCAGCAGGCCTCTTCAGGGCTTCGGCAGGCTACCTAACAATGAGCAGTTCTTC
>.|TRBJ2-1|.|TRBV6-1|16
CASSTQTGGAYNEQFF
TGTGCCAGCAGCACCCAAACAGGAGGGGCCTACAATGAGCAGTTCTTC
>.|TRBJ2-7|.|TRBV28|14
CASRPNGGRGEQYF
TGTGCCAGCCGCCCTAATGGGGGAAGAGGCGAGCAGTACTTC
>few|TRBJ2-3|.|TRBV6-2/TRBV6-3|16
CASSYSGANPTDTQYF
TGTGCCAGCAGTTACTCCGGGGCAAATCCCACAGATACGCAGTATTTT
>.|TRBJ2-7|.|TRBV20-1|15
CSARGIGTSSGEQYF
TGCAGTGCTAGAGGTATAGGGACCAGCTCGGGAGAGCAGTACTTC
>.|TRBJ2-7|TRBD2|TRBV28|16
CASSPLAGGRAWEQYF
TGTGCCAGCAGTCCGTTAGCGGGAGGGCGGGCTTGGGAGCAGTACTTC
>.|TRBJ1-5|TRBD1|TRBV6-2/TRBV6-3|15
CASSRGQSSNQPQHF
TGTGCCAGCAGCAGGGGACAGTCGAGCAATCAGCCCCAGCATTTT
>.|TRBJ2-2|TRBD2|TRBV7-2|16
CASSRSLAGWPGELFF
TGTGCCAGCAGCCGTTCACTAGCGGGGTGGCCCGGGGAGCTGTTTTTT
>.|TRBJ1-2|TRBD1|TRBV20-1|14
CSARESTGGYGYTF
TGCAGTGCTAGAGAATCTACAGGGGGCTATGGCTACACCTTC
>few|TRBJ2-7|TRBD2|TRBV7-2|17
CASSLRTSRLRVYEQYF
TGTGCCAGCAGCCTAAGGACTAGCCGTCTGAGGGTGTACGAGCAGTACTTC
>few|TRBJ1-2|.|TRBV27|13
CASKVDSAPHYTF
TGTGCCAGCAAAGTCGACAGCGCCCCACATTACACCTTC
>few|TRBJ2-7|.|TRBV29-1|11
CSVGENYEQYF
TGCAGCGTTGGGGAAAACTACGAGCAGTACTTC
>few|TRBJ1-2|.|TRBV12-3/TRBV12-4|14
CASSIGTGFYGYTF
TGTGCCAGCAGCATCGGCACAGGGTTCTATGGCTACACCTTC